The sequence of this T cell receptor beta chain was determined in a study of blood T cell repertoires in COVID-19. Study in general: Acute and convalescent COVID-19 specimens originated in the United States, Italy and Spain.

Authors' methods: Estimated nucleated cell counts came from reference gene primer amplification. Clones were read by immunoSEQ multiplex PCR, and TCRdb kept only the in-frame ones, dropping some. D and trimming come from the DNA, and the V and J calls and clone size come from that table. Of about 31,000 clones listed, about 86% are singletons. V lost 2 bases to trimming and J lost 4 bases, with 7 bases between them. CDR1 is MNHEY, CDR2 SMNVEV, per germline (reference sequence). This CDR3 is built from 13 residues. This TCR was recovered from a human donor with active COVID-19. The donor label of this sample is uncertain. The sequenced material came from peripheral blood. The gene calls are TRBV27 and TRBJ2-3, with D perhaps matching TRBD1 (5 bases). CDR3 sequence: CASSLTRADTQYF. In DNA, the CDR3 is TGTGCCAGCAGTTTAACCAGGGCAGATACGCAGTATTTT.